This T cell receptor (beta chain) comes out of a study of blood T cell repertoires in COVID-19. For the study at large: The United States, Italy and Spain were the sources of the acute and convalescent COVID-19 samples. T cells, B-cell-depleted T cells, or PBMCs provided the cDNA or gDNA that served as material.

Comment on this clone: This specimen includes other DNA sequences encoding the same CDR3.

The repertoire was sequenced with immunoSEQ multiplex PCR; TCRdb's copy has only in-frame clones and lacks some. The sample has some 200,000 clones; 80% are singletons. The sample comprised peripheral blood. This clonotype was obtained from a woman in her 70s with acute or convalescent COVID-19.

The CDR3 nucleotides read TGCGCCAGCAGCTTAAGCGGCGGGACAGATACGCAGTATTTT. This gives the protein CASSLSGGTDTQYF. The chain joins TRBV5-1 to TRBJ2-3, with TRBD2 as a possible D gene (5 bases). Germline CDR1 is SGHRS and CDR2 is YFSETQ. Trimming removed 2 bases at V and 3 bases at J, with 10 bases between. This CDR3 has 14 residues.